This T cell receptor beta chain originates from a study of blood T cells in healthy people across ages. This clonotype was counted a single time. Primers used in a second PCR of about 7 to 11 cycles were a sample-barcoded 5' primer and a J-beta primer mix. From the 5' RACE reads, TCRdb called clonotypes with MiXCR, one entry per CDR3 protein. The sample yields some 1.5 million distinct CDR3 sequences, 40% to 45% seen once. V was clipped by 0 bases and J by 4 bases, with 14 bases between them. Germline CDR1 SGDLS, CDR2 YYNGEE. This CDR3 has 16 residues. The sequenced sample was blood. This chain uses TRBV9 with TRBJ2-1; D may be TRBD2 (6 bases). The receptor was derived from a woman between 18 and 29 years old in good health. CDR3 nucleotides: TGTGCCAGCAGCGTAGCGGGAGACCCCACATACAATGAGCAGTTCTTC. Protein sequence: CASSVAGDPTYNEQFF.